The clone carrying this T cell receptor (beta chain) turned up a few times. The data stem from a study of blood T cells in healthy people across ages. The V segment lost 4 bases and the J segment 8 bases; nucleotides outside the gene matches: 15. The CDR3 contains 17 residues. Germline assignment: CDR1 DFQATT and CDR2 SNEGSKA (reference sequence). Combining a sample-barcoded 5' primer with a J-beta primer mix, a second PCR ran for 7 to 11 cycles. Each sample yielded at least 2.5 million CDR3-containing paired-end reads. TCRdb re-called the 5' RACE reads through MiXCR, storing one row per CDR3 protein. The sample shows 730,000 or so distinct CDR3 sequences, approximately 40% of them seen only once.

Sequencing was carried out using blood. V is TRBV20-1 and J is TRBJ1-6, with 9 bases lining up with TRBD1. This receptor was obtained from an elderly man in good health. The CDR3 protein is CSAIIPGQGLGYSPLHF. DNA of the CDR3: TGCAGTGCTATCATCCCGGGACAGGGTTTGGGCTATTCACCCCTCCACTTT.